This TCR beta chain was recovered during a study of T cell responses to AZD1222 COVID-19 vaccine. Study-wide context: Second doses at about 4 or about 12 weeks were pooled.

The study, taken as a whole, reports: The study sampled repertoires only after the peak T cell response. Only 6 or 7 individuals given AZD1222 were seropositive at baseline.

Worth noting for this clone: Its antigen remains unidentified.

The CDR3 runs 13 residues. Trimming took off 3 bases at V and 5 bases at J, with 11 bases between the two ends. The germline V gene encodes CDR1 ENHRY and CDR2 SYGVKD. The table came from immunoSEQ multiplex PCR; TCRdb's copy has only in-frame clones and leaves some out. This sample yields around 150,000 clones, of which about nine tenths are seen a single time; 3.4% belongs to the top ten. The material sequenced was peripheral blood, taken on day 0 of AZD1222 vaccination. The rearrangement uses TRBV10-3 and TRBJ2-7; no clear D gene. The origin of this receptor is an adult in good health. CDR3 sequence reads: CAISDGMKDEQYF. CDR3 coding DNA: TGTGCCATCAGTGACGGAATGAAAGACGAGCAGTACTTC.